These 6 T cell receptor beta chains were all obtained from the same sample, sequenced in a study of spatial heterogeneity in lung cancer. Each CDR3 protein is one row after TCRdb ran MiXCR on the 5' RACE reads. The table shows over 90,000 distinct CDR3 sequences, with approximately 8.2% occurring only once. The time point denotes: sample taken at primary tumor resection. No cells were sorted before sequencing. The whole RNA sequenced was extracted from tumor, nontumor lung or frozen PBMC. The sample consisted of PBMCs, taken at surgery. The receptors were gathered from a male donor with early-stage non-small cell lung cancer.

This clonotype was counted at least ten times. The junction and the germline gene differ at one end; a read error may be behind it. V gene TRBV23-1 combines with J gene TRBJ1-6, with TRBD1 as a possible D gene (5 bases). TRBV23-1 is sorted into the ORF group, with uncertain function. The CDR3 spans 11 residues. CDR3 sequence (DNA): TGCGCCAGCGCTGGCCTCCCGGGGCCCAACTTT. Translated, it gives CASAGLPGPNF.

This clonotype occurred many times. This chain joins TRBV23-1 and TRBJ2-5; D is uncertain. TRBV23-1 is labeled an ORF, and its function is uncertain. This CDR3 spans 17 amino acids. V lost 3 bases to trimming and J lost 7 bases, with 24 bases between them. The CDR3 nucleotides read TGCGCCAGCAGTCACTCCGTCCGGCGCAGAATTTTTTGGACCCAGTACTTC. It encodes CASSHSVRRRIFWTQYF.

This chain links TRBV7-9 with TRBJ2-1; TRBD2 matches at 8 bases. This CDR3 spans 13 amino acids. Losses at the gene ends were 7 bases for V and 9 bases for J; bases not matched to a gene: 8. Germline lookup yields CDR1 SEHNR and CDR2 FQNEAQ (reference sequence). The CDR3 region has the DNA TGTGCCAGCACCGGGACTAGTGTTTCTGAGCAGTTCTTC. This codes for CASTGTSVSEQFF. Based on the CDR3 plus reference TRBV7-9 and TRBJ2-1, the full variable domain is DTGVSQNPRHKITKRGQNVTFRCDPISEHNRLYWYRQTLGQGPEFLTYFQNEAQLEKSRLLSDRFSAERPKGSFSTLEIQRTEQGDSAMYLCASTGTSVSEQFFGPGTRLTVL.

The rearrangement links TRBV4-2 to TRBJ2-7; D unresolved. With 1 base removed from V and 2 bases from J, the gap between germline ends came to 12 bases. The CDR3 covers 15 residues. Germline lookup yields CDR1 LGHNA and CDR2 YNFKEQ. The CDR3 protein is CASSQVRGSPYEQYF. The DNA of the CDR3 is TGTGCCAGCAGCCAAGTCCGAGGCAGCCCCTACGAGCAGTACTTC.

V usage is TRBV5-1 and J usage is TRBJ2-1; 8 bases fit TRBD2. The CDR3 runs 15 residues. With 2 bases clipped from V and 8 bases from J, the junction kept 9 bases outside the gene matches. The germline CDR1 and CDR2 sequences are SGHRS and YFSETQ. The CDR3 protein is CASSLLSGSGYEQFF. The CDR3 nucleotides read TGCGCCAGCAGCTTACTGAGCGGGAGTGGGTATGAGCAGTTCTTC.

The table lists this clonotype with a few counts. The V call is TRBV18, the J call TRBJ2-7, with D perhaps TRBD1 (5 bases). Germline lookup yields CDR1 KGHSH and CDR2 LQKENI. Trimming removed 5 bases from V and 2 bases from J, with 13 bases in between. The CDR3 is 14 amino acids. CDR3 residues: CASSGRTGAYEQYF. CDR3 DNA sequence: TGTGCCAGCTCAGGGCGAACAGGAGCCTACGAGCAGTACTTC. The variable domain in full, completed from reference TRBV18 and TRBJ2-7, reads NAGVMQNPRHLVRRRGQEARLRCSPMKGHSHVYWYRQLPEEGLKFMVYLQKENIIDESGMPKERFSAEFPKEGPSILRIQQVVRGDSAAYFCASSGRTGAYEQYFGPGTRLTVT.